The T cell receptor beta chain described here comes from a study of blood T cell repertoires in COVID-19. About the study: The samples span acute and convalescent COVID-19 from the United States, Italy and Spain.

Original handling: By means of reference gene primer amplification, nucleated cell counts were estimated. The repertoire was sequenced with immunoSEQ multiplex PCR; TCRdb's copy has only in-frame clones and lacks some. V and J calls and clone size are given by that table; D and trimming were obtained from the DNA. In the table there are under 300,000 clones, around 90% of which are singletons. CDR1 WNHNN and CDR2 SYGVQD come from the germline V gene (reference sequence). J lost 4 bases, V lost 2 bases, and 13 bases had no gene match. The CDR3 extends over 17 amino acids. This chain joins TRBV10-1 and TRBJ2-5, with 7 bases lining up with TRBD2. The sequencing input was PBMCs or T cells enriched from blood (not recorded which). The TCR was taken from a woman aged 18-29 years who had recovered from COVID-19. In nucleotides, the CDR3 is TGCGCCAGCAGTGAGCGCGCTAACGGTCGCGGGAGAGAGACCCAGTACTTC. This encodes CASSERANGRGRETQYF.